These 17 T cell receptor beta chains were sequenced from one sample in a study of vaccination and CD4 T cells after COVID-19. This sample's treatment: approximately nine-day PBMC culture with coronavirus spike peptide pools or control peptides (ViraFEST assay). Sequenced with the Oncomine TCR Beta short-read assay was DNA taken from cultured CD4+ T cells. TCRdb re-derived calls from the PCR reads in MiXCR, one entry per CDR3 protein. The data hold roughly 3,000 distinct CDR3 sequences, with roughly 31% observed a single time. These receptors have no identified antigens. Sequencing was carried out using CD4+ T cells from blood, cultured in vitro. The source is a human donor who had recovered from COVID-19.

This clonotype has only a few counts. V usage is TRBV20-1 and J usage is TRBJ2-3; 7 bases align to TRBD2. The germline CDR1 and CDR2 sequences are DFQATT and SNEGSKA (reference sequence). J was trimmed by 2 bases and V by 6 bases; bases with no gene match: 11. This CDR3 spans 15 amino acids. The CDR3 coding sequence is TGCAGTGCCCTAGGTACGGGGGGAGTCACAGATACGCAGTATTTT. Translation gives CSALGTGGVTDTQYF.

The chain couples TRBV20-1 to TRBJ2-1; TRBD2 matches at 11 bases. V shed 4 bases, J shed 0 bases, and the junction held 5 bases outside the gene matches. The CDR3 totals 16 residues. Germline lookup yields CDR1 DFQATT and CDR2 SNEGSKA (reference sequence). CDR3 loop: CSATRLAGSSYNEQFF. The CDR3 DNA reads TGCAGTGCTACCCGACTAGCGGGGAGCTCCTACAATGAGCAGTTCTTC.

Only a few counts were recorded for this clonotype. The V gene is TRBV7-3, the J gene TRBJ2-2, with D possibly matching TRBD2 (6 bases). Trimming removed 7 bases from V and 6 bases from J, with 12 bases in between. The CDR3 runs to 13 residues. Germline V lookup: CDR1 SGHTA, CDR2 FQGTGA. Here the CDR3 DNA reads TGTGCCAGCACCCTCCCGGGGGCCGGGGAGCTGTTTTTT. Its protein is CASTLPGAGELFF.

The chain is built from TRBV14 and TRBJ2-3; D might be TRBD2 (8 bases). Trimming took 3 bases from V and 6 from J, leaving 19 bases between them. This CDR3 is built from 16 residues. Germline CDR1 is SGHDN and CDR2 is FVKESK. CDR3 in amino acids: CASSQRTGGTADTQYF. The CDR3 DNA reads TGTGCCAGCAGCCAGAGGACGGGGGGGACAGCGGATACGCAGTATTTT. The complete variable domain, with remaining parts taken from reference TRBV14 and TRBJ2-3, reads EAGVTQFPSHSVIEKGQTVTLRCDPISGHDNLYWYRRVMGKEIKFLLHFVKESKQDESGMPNNRFLAERTGGTYSTLKVQPAELEDSGVYFCASSQRTGGTADTQYFGPGTRLTVL.

The chain's CDR3 is CASSADDRREQYF. CDR3 DNA sequence: TGCGCCAGCAGTGCGGATGACAGGCGCGAGCAGTACTTC. This rearrangement joins TRBV10-1 to TRBJ2-7, with TRBD1 as a possible D gene (6 bases). The V end lost 4 bases, the J end lost 6 bases, and 13 bases lay between the germline ends. The CDR3 has 13 amino acids. Per the germline V gene, CDR1 is WNHNN and CDR2 is SYGVQD (reference sequence).

The rearrangement joins TRBV2 to TRBJ1-5, with unresolved D. The CDR3 loop spans 14 amino acids. Per the germline V gene, CDR1 is SNHLY and CDR2 is FYNNEI. The V end was cut by 6 bases, the J end by 0 bases, with 9 bases between. In DNA, the CDR3 is TGTGCCAGCAGCCAGTCGAATAGCAATCAGCCCCAGCATTTT. Translated: CASSQSNSNQPQHF.

This chain links TRBV18 with TRBJ1-2; TRBD1 is a possible D gene (6 bases). This CDR3 has 14 residues. V gave up 3 bases and J gave up 7 bases, with 15 bases separating them. The germline V gene encodes CDR1 KGHSH and CDR2 LQKENI. This CDR3 reads CASSPDSRRGGYTF. The DNA of the CDR3 is TGTGCCAGCTCACCGGACAGCCGGCGGGGTGGCTACACCTTC.

The chain couples TRBV19 to TRBJ2-7; D perhaps matches TRBD2 (5 bases). Trimming removed 4 bases from V and 5 bases from J, with 18 bases in between. This CDR3 has 15 amino acids. Germline CDR1 and CDR2: LNHDA and SQIVND (reference sequence). The CDR3 nucleotides read TGTGCCAGTAGTAGGGTCGGGTTGGTCGGGGACGAGCAGTACTTC. Amino acid sequence: CASSRVGLVGDEQYF.

This chain uses TRBV6-5 with TRBJ2-2, with 9 bases aligning to TRBD1. Losses at the gene ends were 1 base for V and 3 bases for J; bases not matched to a gene: 6. Germline V lookup: CDR1 MNHEY, CDR2 SVGAGI. CDR3 length: 17 amino acids. CDR3 protein: CASSYFPDRGDTGELFF. The CDR3 DNA sequence: TGTGCCAGCAGTTACTTTCCGGACAGGGGAGACACCGGGGAGCTGTTTTTT.

The V gene is TRBV5-4, the J gene TRBJ1-6, with D possibly matching TRBD1 (5 bases). V was trimmed by 5 bases and J by 9 bases, leaving 15 bases between them. CDR1 SGHNT and CDR2 YYREEE come from the germline V gene (reference sequence). The CDR3 is made up of 14 amino acids. CDR3 nucleotides: TGTGCCAGCAGTTCTGGGGCAGGAGCTTCACCCCTCCACTTT. Translated, it gives CASSSGAGASPLHF.

The CDR3 region has the DNA TGCAGTGCTCAGGGACAGGAAAATCAGCCCCAGCATTTT. This sequence encodes CSAQGQENQPQHF. The V call is TRBV20-1, the J call TRBJ1-5; 8 bases align to TRBD1. Per the germline V gene, CDR1 is DFQATT and CDR2 is SNEGSKA (reference sequence). After removal of 5 bases from V and 4 bases from J, the junction contained 4 bases not matched to a gene. This CDR3 is 13 amino acids long.

This clonotype appeared a few times. V gene TRBV5-4 combines with J gene TRBJ2-3; the match to TRBD2 covers 8 bases. The J segment lost 3 bases and the V segment lost 5 bases, leaving 8 bases of the junction unmatched. This CDR3 spans 15 amino acids. Per germline, CDR1 SGHNT and CDR2 YYREEE (reference sequence). The CDR3 here is CASRTGGAWTDTQYF. CDR3 in DNA: TGTGCCAGCAGGACCGGGGGGGCTTGGACAGATACGCAGTATTTT.

V and J are TRBV12-5 and TRBJ1-4; 7 bases are a match to TRBD1. The V gene end was trimmed by 5 bases and the J gene end by 8 bases; junction bases not matched to a gene: 2. The CDR3 contains 12 residues. In germline, CDR1 is LGHNT, CDR2 FRNRAP. The CDR3 spells CASGLRGEKLFF. The CDR3 region has the DNA TGTGCTAGTGGTCTCAGGGGGGAAAAACTGTTTTTT.

This clonotype was observed a few times. The chain combines TRBV6-1 with TRBJ2-7; a weak D match, TRBD1 (6 bases). The CDR3 length is 14 residues. Per the germline V gene, CDR1 is MNHNS and CDR2 is SASEGT. V dropped 7 bases and J dropped 6 bases, with 19 bases sitting between them. The CDR3 DNA follows: TGTGCCAGCATTTGGACTCCAGGGGCGGGCGAGCAGTACTTC. Translated, it gives CASIWTPGAGEQYF.

This clonotype was seen more than once but under ten times. The chain is built from TRBV7-2 and TRBJ2-7; D is ambiguous. Looked up from germline, CDR1 is SGHTA and CDR2 is FQGNSA. This CDR3 has 11 residues. Trimming removed 5 bases at V and 4 bases at J, with 6 bases between. CDR3 DNA sequence: TGTGCCAGCAGCCTCGTGTACGAGCAGTACTTC. This encodes CASSLVYEQYF.

The rearrangement links TRBV10-3 to TRBJ1-1, with unresolved D. This CDR3 is 14 amino acids long. The germline gives CDR1 ENHRY, CDR2 SYGVKD. V was trimmed by 4 bases and J by 1 base, leaving 10 bases between them. The CDR3 nucleotides read TGTGCCATCAGTGGGTCTTCGAGGAACACTGAAGCTTTCTTT. Its protein is CAISGSSRNTEAFF.

This sequence joins TRBV6-1 and TRBJ1-5; possible D gene TRBD1, 6 bases. V was pared by 6 bases and J by 2 bases, with 23 bases between. CDR1 is MNHNS, CDR2 SASEGT, per germline. CDR3 length: 18 amino acids. CDR3 nucleotide sequence: TGTGCCAGCAGGTCGAGGGGGGCGCGGGAATACGGCAATCAGCCCCAGCATTTT. Amino acids: CASRSRGAREYGNQPQHF.